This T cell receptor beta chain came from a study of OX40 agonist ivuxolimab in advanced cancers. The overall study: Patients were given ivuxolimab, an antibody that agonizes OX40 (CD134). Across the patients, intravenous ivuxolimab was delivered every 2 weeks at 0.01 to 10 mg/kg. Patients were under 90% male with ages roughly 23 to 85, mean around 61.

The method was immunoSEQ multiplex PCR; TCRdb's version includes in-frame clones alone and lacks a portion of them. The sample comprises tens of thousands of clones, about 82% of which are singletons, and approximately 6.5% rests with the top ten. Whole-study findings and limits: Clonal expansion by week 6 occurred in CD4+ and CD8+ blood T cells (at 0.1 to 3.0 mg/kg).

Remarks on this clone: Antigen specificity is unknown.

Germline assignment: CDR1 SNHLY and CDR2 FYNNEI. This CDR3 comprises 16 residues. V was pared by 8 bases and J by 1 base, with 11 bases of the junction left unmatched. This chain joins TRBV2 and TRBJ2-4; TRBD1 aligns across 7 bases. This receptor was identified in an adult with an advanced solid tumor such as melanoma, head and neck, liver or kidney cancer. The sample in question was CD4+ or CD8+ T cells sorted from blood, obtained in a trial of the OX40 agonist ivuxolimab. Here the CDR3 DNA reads TGTGCCAGCGGCCAATGGGGGACAGCTGCCAAAAACATTCAGTACTTC. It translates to CASGQWGTAAKNIQYF.